The T cell receptor beta chain under discussion was sequenced for a study of T-cell memory formation after mild COVID-19. Background on the study: In these data, TCR clusters were largely donor specific. Study findings and constraints: The appearance of some responding clones in pre-infection memory suggested that cross-reactive memory joined. Second-wave clones that peaked on day 37 lacked confirmed SARS-CoV-2 specificity.

The V and J ends lost 4 bases and 5 bases respectively, with 15 bases between them. Germline V gene data show CDR1 as MNHEY and CDR2 as SMNVEV (reference sequence). This CDR3 spans 15 amino acids. A 5'RACE reaction primed in the constant segment made cDNA libraries of TCR alpha and TCR beta, and these carried sample barcodes and UMIs. One entry per CDR3 protein, called by TCRdb with MiXCR from the 5' RACE reads. Among fewer than 250,000 distinct CDR3 sequences, approximately 10% were seen once, and the ten largest hold 3% to 3.5%. Only a few counts were recorded for this clonotype. Antigen unknown. Sample: PBMCs or a T cell subset sorted from them (not recorded which). The chain recombines TRBV27 with TRBJ1-5; unclear D gene. This TCR derives from a man aged 18 to 29 who had mild COVID-19 (a few samples of this study predate the infection). Cell type and time point are not known. In DNA, the CDR3 is TGTGCCAGCAGTTCCTCACAGTTTGGGCATCAGCCCCAGCATTTT. Protein: CASSSSQFGHQPQHF.